What follows are 32 T cell receptor beta chains derived from one specimen sequenced in a study of blood T cell repertoires in COVID-19. The assay was immunoSEQ multiplex PCR, and TCRdb's table has in-frame clones only and misses some. Altogether approximately 200,000 clones are present, roughly nine tenths being singletons, with the ten largest covering roughly 2.9%. The sample taken for sequencing was peripheral blood. These receptors originate from a woman aged 25-40 years with active or convalescent COVID-19.

V is TRBV28 and J is TRBJ1-5, with unresolved D. Germline V gene lookup returns CDR1 MDHEN and CDR2 SYDVKM. Trimming left V 8 bases short and J 3 bases short, with 14 bases between. The CDR3 extends over 14 amino acids. The CDR3 DNA reads TGTGCCAGCTCCTCCCCAGGCCCCAATCAGCCCCAGCATTTT. The encoded protein is CASSSPGPNQPQHF.

The chain is built from TRBV27 and TRBJ1-2; D gene unclear. Germline V lookup: CDR1 MNHEY, CDR2 SMNVEV (reference sequence). CDR3 size: 9 residues. Trimming shortened V by 8 bases and J by 9 bases, and 7 bases separated the two germline ends. In DNA, the CDR3 is TGTGCCAGCCTCCCTAGCTACACCTTC. Protein: CASLPSYTF.

On this clone: One junction end does not reproduce the germline sequence, and a read error may be involved. This sequence joins TRBV7-9 and TRBJ1-1; 7 nucleotides line up with TRBD1. This CDR3 spans 15 amino acids. Germline V gene sequence: CDR1 SEHNR, CDR2 FQNEAQ (reference sequence). This CDR3 reads CVSSLTGPKNTEAFF. The CDR3 region has the DNA TGTGTCAGCAGCTTGACAGGGCCTAAGAACACTGAAGCTTTCTTT.

This clone has a handful of counts. The V gene is TRBV23-1, the J gene TRBJ1-1; TRBD1 matches at 7 bases. TRBV23-1 is placed among ORFs of uncertain function. The CDR3 loop spans 15 amino acids. Unmatched junction bases numbered 1, after V lost 0 bases and J lost 0 bases. The CDR3 DNA reads TGCGCCAGCAGTCAATCAGGACAGGTGAACACTGAAGCTTTCTTT. Protein product: CASSQSGQVNTEAFF.

This chain joins TRBV24-1 and TRBJ2-1; TRBD2 matches at 10 bases. V lost 3 bases and J lost 2; bases outside the gene matches: 3. Per germline, CDR1 KGHDR and CDR2 SFDVKD. The CDR3 loop spans 16 amino acids. The CDR3 is CATSDPGTSAYNEQFF. As DNA, the CDR3 is TGTGCCACCAGTGATCCCGGGACTAGCGCCTACAATGAGCAGTTCTTC.

The rearrangement links TRBV9 to TRBJ1-2; possibly TRBD1 for D (5 bases). Trimming took 1 base from V and 8 from J, leaving 18 bases between them. Germline lookup yields CDR1 SGDLS and CDR2 YYNGEE. This CDR3 contains 15 residues. The CDR3 DNA follows: TGTGCCAGCAGCGTAAGCCCAGGGTACTCACTGGGCTACACCTTC. The encoded protein is CASSVSPGYSLGYTF. Full variable domain (outside the CDR3, taken from reference TRBV9 and TRBJ1-2): DSGVTQTPKHLITATGQRVTLRCSPRSGDLSVYWYQQSLDQGLQFLIQYYNGEERAKGNILERFSAQQFPDLHSELNLSSLELGDSALYFCASSVSPGYSLGYTFGSGTRLTVV.

J is TRBJ1-3 and V is TRBV10-3; 7 bases fit TRBD1. Germline values: CDR1 ENHRY, CDR2 SYGVKD. V gave up 11 bases and J gave up 2 bases; unmatched junction bases: 6. There are 13 residues in the CDR3. CDR3 residues: CAASQGAGNTIYF. As DNA, the CDR3 is TGTGCCGCCTCCCAGGGGGCTGGAAACACCATATATTTT.

This chain joins TRBV27 and TRBJ1-1; the D gene is possibly TRBD1 (5 bases). CDR3 size: 15 residues. Trimming shortened V by 8 bases and J by 0 bases, and 16 bases separated the two germline ends. The germline V gene encodes CDR1 MNHEY and CDR2 SMNVEV (reference sequence). This CDR3 reads CASGKSGVLNTEAFF. CDR3 bases: TGTGCCAGCGGAAAATCGGGGGTCCTGAACACTGAAGCTTTCTTT.

The chain couples TRBV23-1 to TRBJ1-2; tentative D call: TRBD1 (5 bases). TRBV23-1 is annotated as an ORF whose role is uncertain. V was cut by 2 bases and J by 6 bases, with 10 bases left in between. This CDR3 is built from 13 residues. The CDR3 here is CASSQRREDGYTF. CDR3 in DNA: TGCGCCAGCAGTCAACGCAGGGAGGATGGCTACACCTTC.

The rearrangement joins TRBV19 to TRBJ2-1; 8 bases are shared with TRBD2. This CDR3 is built from 15 residues. CDR1 is LNHDA, CDR2 SQIVND, per germline (reference sequence). V dropped 5 bases and J dropped 3; count of bases not matched to a gene: 6. CDR3 in amino acids: CASSRVAGIYNEQFF. In nucleotides, the CDR3 is TGTGCCAGTAGTCGGGTAGCGGGGATCTACAATGAGCAGTTCTTC. The whole variable domain, remainder taken from reference TRBV19 and TRBJ2-1, is DGGITQSPKYLFRKEGQNVTLSCEQNLNHDAMYWYRQDPGQGLRLIYYSQIVNDFQKGDIAEGYSVSREKKESFPLTVTSAQKNPTAFYLCASSRVAGIYNEQFFGPGTRLTVL.

This clone was recorded only once. This chain joins TRBV10-2 and TRBJ1-2, with D maybe TRBD1 (6 bases). This CDR3 is built from 15 residues. From germline, CDR1 is WSHSY and CDR2 SAAADI. V was clipped by 7 bases and J by 0 bases, with 15 bases between them. CDR3 nucleotides: TGCGCCAGCAAGGCAGGGAGGGGGGCTAACTATGGCTACACCTTC. Protein sequence: CASKAGRGANYGYTF.

The chain is built from TRBV5-4 and TRBJ2-5; TRBD1 agrees at 7 bases. V was pared by 1 base and J by 3 bases, with 6 bases of the junction left unmatched. Germline V gives CDR1 SGHNT, CDR2 YYREEE (reference sequence). CDR3 size: 15 residues. CDR3 nucleotide sequence: TGTGCCAGCAGCTTGACCGGGACAGCTGAAGAGACCCAGTACTTC. Its translation is CASSLTGTAEETQYF.

About this clone: A read error may account for a junction end that differs from germline. CDR3 protein: CASRIDRGNQPQHF. The CDR3 DNA follows: TGTGCCAGTAGGATAGACAGGGGAAATCAGCCCCAGCATTTT. V is TRBV19 and J is TRBJ1-5, with 8 bases fitting TRBD1. This CDR3 contains 14 residues. The germline CDR1 and CDR2 sequences are LNHDA and SQIVND (reference sequence). The full variable domain, rest sourced from reference TRBV19 and TRBJ1-5, is DGGITQSPKYLFRKEGQNVTLSCEQNLNHDAMYWYRQDPGQGLRLIYYSQIVNDFQKGDIAEGYSVSREKKESFPLTVTSAQKNPTAFYLCASRIDRGNQPQHFGDGTRLSIL.

This rearrangement joins TRBV29-1 to TRBJ2-4; D remains ambiguous. Germline V gives CDR1 SQVTM, CDR2 ANQGSEA. Trimming took 5 bases from V and 6 from J, leaving 11 bases between them. The CDR3 loop spans 12 amino acids. The CDR3: CSVRISGNIQYF. In nucleotides, the CDR3 is TGCAGCGTTAGGATTTCGGGAAACATTCAGTACTTC.

V and J are TRBV5-4 and TRBJ2-5; 9 bases align to TRBD2. CDR1 SGHNT and CDR2 YYREEE come from the germline V gene (reference sequence). The CDR3 contains 15 residues. The V segment lost 4 bases and the J segment 5 bases; nucleotides outside the gene matches: 9. As DNA, the CDR3 is TGTGCCAGCAGCAGCAAGCGGGAGGAAGGGGAGACCCAGTACTTC. Protein: CASSSKREEGETQYF.

The sample holds many counts of this clone. The chain links TRBV6-4 to TRBJ2-1; D perhaps matches TRBD1 (6 bases). CDR3 length: 14 amino acids. V gave up 5 bases and J gave up 2 bases, with 10 bases separating them. Per the germline V gene, CDR1 is MRHNA and CDR2 is SNTAGT. This CDR3 reads CASSPRGAYNEQFF. For the CDR3, the DNA is TGTGCCAGCAGTCCCAGGGGAGCCTACAATGAGCAGTTCTTC.

The genes are TRBV6-2 or TRBV6-3 and TRBJ2-5; TRBD1 matches 11 bases. The CDR3 has 15 amino acids. V lost 5 bases, J lost 2 bases, and 4 bases stayed unmatched. The V gene's germline CDR1 is MNHEY and CDR2 SVGEGT. CDR3 nucleotide sequence: TGTGCCAGCAGTACTGGGACAGGGGGGCAAGAGACCCAGTACTTC. The encoded protein is CASSTGTGGQETQYF.

This rearrangement joins TRBV19 to TRBJ1-1; maybe TRBD1 (6 bases). The CDR3 sequence is 16 residues long. From germline, CDR1 is LNHDA and CDR2 SQIVND (reference sequence). Deletions cut 1 base from V and 0 bases from J, with 12 bases between. CDR3 in amino acids: CASSIGRGGLNTEAFF. Written as DNA, the CDR3 is TGTGCCAGTAGTATAGGGAGGGGGGGCCTGAACACTGAAGCTTTCTTT.

The chain employs TRBV5-4 and TRBJ2-5; TRBD2 aligns across 14 bases. Trimming cost V 4 bases and J 5 bases; bases outside gene matches: 10. Germline-derived CDR1 and CDR2 are SGHNT and YYREEE (reference sequence). The CDR3 is 17 amino acids. The DNA for the CDR3 is TGTGCCAGCAGCCCCGGTCGGGGACTAGCGGGAGTTGAGACCCAGTACTTC. Its protein product is CASSPGRGLAGVETQYF.

On this clone itself: Relative to the germline gene, one junction end is altered; a read error may explain this. The chain is built from TRBV6-5 and TRBJ1-1; perhaps TRBD1 as D (5 bases). Germline loops: CDR1 MNHEY, CDR2 SVGAGI. CDR3 length equals 15 residues. This chain's CDR3 is CASTGLYNLKTEAFF. DNA of the CDR3: TGTGCCAGCACGGGACTCTATAACCTGAAAACTGAAGCTTTCTTT.

The V and J genes are TRBV10-1 and TRBJ1-2; 7 bases agree with TRBD1. Germline assignment: CDR1 WNHNN and CDR2 SYGVQD (reference sequence). The junction had 9 bases not matched to a gene; V was cut back by 0 bases and J by 5 bases. The CDR3 consists of 16 residues. The CDR3 bases are TGCGCCAGCAGTGAGTCCAAACCCGACAGGGAGTATGGCTACACCTTC. It translates to CASSESKPDREYGYTF.

The chain employs TRBV5-1 and TRBJ2-7; D is undetermined. From germline, CDR1 is SGHRS and CDR2 YFSETQ. The CDR3 covers 14 residues. V was clipped by 2 bases and J by 1 base, with 10 bases between them. CDR3 amino acids: CASSFHSSSYEQYF. In DNA, the CDR3 is TGCGCCAGCAGCTTTCACAGTTCATCCTACGAGCAGTACTTC.

The chain carries TRBV6-5 and TRBJ1-1, with D possibly matching TRBD1 (5 bases). This CDR3 has 13 amino acids. V was clipped by 6 bases and J by 5 bases, with 13 bases between them. The germline V gene encodes CDR1 MNHEY and CDR2 SVGAGI. CDR3 DNA: TGTGCCAGCAGCTGGGGGGGGAGGACTGAAGCTTTCTTT. It yields the protein CASSWGGRTEAFF.

J is TRBJ2-5 and V is TRBV5-1, with D perhaps matching TRBD1 (5 bases). V dropped 3 bases and J dropped 2 bases, with 17 bases sitting between them. Germline CDR1 and CDR2: SGHRS and YFSETQ. This CDR3 region has 16 residues. CDR3 in amino acids: CASSSGQSPPQETQYF. As DNA, the CDR3 is TGCGCCAGCAGCTCAGGACAAAGCCCACCACAAGAGACCCAGTACTTC.

This chain links TRBV19 with TRBJ1-1; the D gene is possibly TRBD1 (5 bases). The CDR3 spans 15 residues. The germline CDR1 and CDR2 sequences are LNHDA and SQIVND (reference sequence). Trimming pared 3 bases from V and 5 bases from J, leaving 16 bases between. The CDR3 region has the DNA TGTGCCAGTAGTATCTACGCGGGGGGAAGGACTGAAGCTTTCTTT. Translating it yields CASSIYAGGRTEAFF.

The chain recombines TRBV19 with TRBJ1-1; 7 bases align to TRBD1. CDR1 is LNHDA and CDR2 is SQIVND in the germline V gene (reference sequence). This CDR3 comprises 16 residues. J lost 0 bases, V lost 4 bases, and 8 bases had no gene match. CDR3 protein: CASSKGASLMNTEAFF. Here the CDR3 DNA reads TGTGCCAGTAGTAAGGGGGCCTCCCTTATGAACACTGAAGCTTTCTTT.

This chain joins TRBV5-5 and TRBJ2-5, with 7 bases fitting TRBD1. The V gene end was trimmed by 5 bases and the J gene end by 1 base; junction bases not matched to a gene: 5. The CDR3 contains 14 residues. CDR1 SGHKS and CDR2 YYEKEE come from the germline V gene (reference sequence). The CDR3 DNA sequence: TGTGCCAGCAGTTACCGGGACAGCCAAGAGACCCAGTACTTC. This sequence encodes CASSYRDSQETQYF.

The sample holds one count of this clone. The rearrangement uses TRBV11-2 and TRBJ1-1, with 8 bases aligning to TRBD1. This CDR3 spans 13 amino acids. The germline V gene has CDR1 SGHAT and CDR2 FQNNGV. Trimming removed 2 bases from V and 8 bases from J; junction bases left unmatched: 4. The CDR3 is CASSLPQGAEAFF. The CDR3 DNA reads as TGTGCCAGCAGCTTACCCCAGGGGGCGGAAGCTTTCTTT.

V gene TRBV7-8 combines with J gene TRBJ1-3; D perhaps matches TRBD1 (5 bases). The CDR3 contains 16 residues. Trimming cost V 0 bases and J 0 bases, with 9 bases left between them. Germline CDR1 SGHVS, CDR2 FQNEAQ. This CDR3 reads CASSLALGGSGNTIYF. In nucleotides, the CDR3 is TGTGCCAGCAGCTTAGCCCTGGGGGGCTCTGGAAACACCATATATTTT.

The chain recombines TRBV29-1 with TRBJ2-7; TRBD1 matches at 10 bases. CDR1 is SQVTM and CDR2 is ANQGSEA in the germline V gene. The ends lost 4 bases at V and 5 bases at J; junction bases unmatched: 8. The CDR3 totals 14 residues. This CDR3 reads CSVVLGTGVHEQYF. CDR3 DNA: TGCAGCGTTGTTCTGGGGACAGGGGTCCACGAGCAGTACTTC.

This chain connects TRBV7-9 to TRBJ2-1, with D possibly being TRBD2 (5 bases). The CDR3 has 13 amino acids. Trimming removed 3 bases at V and 6 bases at J, with 9 bases between. Looked up from germline, CDR1 is SEHNR and CDR2 is FQNEAQ (reference sequence). CDR3 region: CASSFFSANEQFF. CDR3 in DNA: TGTGCCAGCAGCTTTTTTAGCGCCAATGAGCAGTTCTTC.

V and J are TRBV19 and TRBJ1-1; 7 bases are a match to TRBD1. Trimming took 1 base from V and 11 from J; bases not matched to a gene: 13. This CDR3 is built from 15 residues. Per the germline V gene, CDR1 is LNHDA and CDR2 is SQIVND (reference sequence). This CDR3 is CASSIVRPGQYGAFF. In nucleotides, the CDR3 is TGTGCCAGTAGTATAGTACGCCCGGGACAGTACGGGGCTTTCTTT. The whole variable domain, filled in from reference TRBV19 and TRBJ1-1, reads DGGITQSPKYLFRKEGQNVTLSCEQNLNHDAMYWYRQDPGQGLRLIYYSQIVNDFQKGDIAEGYSVSREKKESFPLTVTSAQKNPTAFYLCASSIVRPGQYGAFFGQGTRLTVV.